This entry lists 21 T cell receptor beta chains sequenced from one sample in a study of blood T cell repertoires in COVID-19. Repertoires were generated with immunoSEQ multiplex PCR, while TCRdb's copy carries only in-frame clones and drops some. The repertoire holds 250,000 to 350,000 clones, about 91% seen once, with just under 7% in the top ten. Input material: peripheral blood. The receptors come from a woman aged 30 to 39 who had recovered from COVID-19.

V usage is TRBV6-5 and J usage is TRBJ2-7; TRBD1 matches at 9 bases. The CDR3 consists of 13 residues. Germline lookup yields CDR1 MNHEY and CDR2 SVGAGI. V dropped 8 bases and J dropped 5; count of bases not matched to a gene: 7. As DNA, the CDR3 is TGTGCCAGCCGGGACAGGGCCCTGGACGAGCAGTACTTC. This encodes CASRDRALDEQYF.

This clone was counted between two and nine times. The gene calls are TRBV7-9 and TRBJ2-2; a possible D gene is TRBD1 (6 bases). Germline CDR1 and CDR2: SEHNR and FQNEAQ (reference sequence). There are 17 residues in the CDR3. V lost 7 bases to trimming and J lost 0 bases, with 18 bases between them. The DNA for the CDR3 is TGTGCCAGCACCTTCTTTCCAGGACAGACGAACACCGGGGAGCTGTTTTTT. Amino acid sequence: CASTFFPGQTNTGELFF.

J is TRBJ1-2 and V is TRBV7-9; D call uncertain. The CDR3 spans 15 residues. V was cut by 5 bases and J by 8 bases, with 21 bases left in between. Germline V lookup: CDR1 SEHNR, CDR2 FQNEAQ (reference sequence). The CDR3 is CASSPPGSSSFGYTF. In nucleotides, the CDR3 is TGTGCCAGCAGCCCACCCGGGTCCAGCAGTTTCGGCTACACCTTC.

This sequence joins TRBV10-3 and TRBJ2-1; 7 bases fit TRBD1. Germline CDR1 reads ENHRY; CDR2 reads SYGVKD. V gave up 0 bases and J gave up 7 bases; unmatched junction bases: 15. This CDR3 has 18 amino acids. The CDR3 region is CAISESIPLQGQLNEQFF. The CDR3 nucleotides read TGTGCCATCAGTGAGTCGATCCCCCTCCAGGGACAGTTAAATGAGCAGTTCTTC.

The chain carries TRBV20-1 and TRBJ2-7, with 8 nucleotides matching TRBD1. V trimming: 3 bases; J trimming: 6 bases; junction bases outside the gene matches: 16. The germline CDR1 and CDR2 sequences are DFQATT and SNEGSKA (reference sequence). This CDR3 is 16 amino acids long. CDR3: CSASLVRLGQGGEQYF. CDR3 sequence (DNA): TGCAGTGCTAGTTTAGTCAGATTAGGACAGGGCGGCGAGCAGTACTTC.

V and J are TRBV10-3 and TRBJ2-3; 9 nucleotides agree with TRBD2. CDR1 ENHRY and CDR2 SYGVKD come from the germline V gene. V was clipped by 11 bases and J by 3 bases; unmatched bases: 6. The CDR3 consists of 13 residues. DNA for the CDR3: TGTGCCGCGGGGGGGAGACGTACAGATACGCAGTATTTT. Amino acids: CAAGGRRTDTQYF.

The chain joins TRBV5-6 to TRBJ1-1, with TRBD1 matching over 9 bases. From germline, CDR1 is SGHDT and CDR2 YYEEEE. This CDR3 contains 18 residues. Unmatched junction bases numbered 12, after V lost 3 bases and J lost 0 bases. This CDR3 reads CASSYPQEQGAMNTEAFF. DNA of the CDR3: TGTGCCAGCAGCTACCCCCAGGAACAGGGGGCCATGAACACTGAAGCTTTCTTT.

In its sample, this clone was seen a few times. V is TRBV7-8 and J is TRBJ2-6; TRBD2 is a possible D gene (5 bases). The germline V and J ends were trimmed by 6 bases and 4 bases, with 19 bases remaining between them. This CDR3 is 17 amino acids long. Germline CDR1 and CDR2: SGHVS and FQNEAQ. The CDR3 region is CASRSARRFQGANVLTF. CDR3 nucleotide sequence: TGTGCCAGCAGGTCGGCACGGAGGTTCCAGGGGGCCAACGTCCTGACTTTC. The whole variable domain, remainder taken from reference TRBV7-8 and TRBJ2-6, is GAGVSQSPRYKVAKRGQDVALRCDPISGHVSLFWYQQALGQGPEFLTYFQNEAQLDKSGLPSDRFFAERPEGSVSTLKIQRTQQEDSAVYLCASRSARRFQGANVLTFGAGSRLTVL.

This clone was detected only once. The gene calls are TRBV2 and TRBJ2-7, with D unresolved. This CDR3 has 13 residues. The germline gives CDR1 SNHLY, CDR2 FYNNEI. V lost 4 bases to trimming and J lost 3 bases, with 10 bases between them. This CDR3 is CASSGSLYYEQYF. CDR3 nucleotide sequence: TGTGCCAGCAGTGGAAGTCTATACTACGAGCAGTACTTC. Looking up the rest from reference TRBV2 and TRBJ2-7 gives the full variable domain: EPEVTQTPSHQVTQMGQEVILRCVPISNHLYFYWYRQILGQKVEFLVSFYNNEISEKSEIFDDQFSVERPDGSNFTLKIRSTKLEDSAMYFCASSGSLYYEQYFGPGTRLTVT.

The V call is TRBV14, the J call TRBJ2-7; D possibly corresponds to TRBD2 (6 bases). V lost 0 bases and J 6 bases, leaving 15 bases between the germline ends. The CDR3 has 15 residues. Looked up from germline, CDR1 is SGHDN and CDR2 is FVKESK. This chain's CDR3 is CASSQDPSTGGEQYF. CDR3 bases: TGTGCCAGCAGCCAAGATCCCTCGACCGGGGGCGAGCAGTACTTC.

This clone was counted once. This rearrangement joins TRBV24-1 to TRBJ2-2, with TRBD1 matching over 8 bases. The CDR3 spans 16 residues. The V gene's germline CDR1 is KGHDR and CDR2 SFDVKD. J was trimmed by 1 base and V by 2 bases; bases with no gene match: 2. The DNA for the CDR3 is TGTGCCACCAGTGATTCAGGACAGGGGAACACCGGGGAGCTGTTTTTT. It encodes CATSDSGQGNTGELFF.

CDR3 amino acids: CASGTTYGYTF. DNA of the CDR3: TGTGCCAGTGGGACTACCTATGGCTACACCTTC. The chain recombines TRBV2 with TRBJ1-2; D is possibly TRBD1 (5 bases). CDR1 is SNHLY and CDR2 is FYNNEI in the germline V gene. Trimming took off 9 bases at V and 4 bases at J, with 9 bases between the two ends. The CDR3 is 11 residues long.

The CDR3 protein is CASSLGWQGKYEGGKLFF. The CDR3 nucleotides are TGTGCCAGCAGCTTGGGCTGGCAGGGGAAGTACGAAGGTGGAAAACTGTTTTTT. This rearrangement joins TRBV5-6 to TRBJ1-4, with D perhaps TRBD1 (6 bases). Germline V gene data show CDR1 as SGHDT and CDR2 as YYEEEE. The CDR3 runs 18 residues. Trimming took 0 bases from V and 10 from J, leaving 25 bases between them.

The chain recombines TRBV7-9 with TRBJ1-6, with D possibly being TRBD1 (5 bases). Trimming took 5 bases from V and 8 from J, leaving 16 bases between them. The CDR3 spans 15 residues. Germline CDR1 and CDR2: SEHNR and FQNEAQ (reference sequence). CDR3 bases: TGTGCCAGCAGCCTTCAATCGGGAGGGGATTCACCCCTCCACTTT. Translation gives CASSLQSGGDSPLHF. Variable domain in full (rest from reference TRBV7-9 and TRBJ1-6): DTGVSQNPRHKITKRGQNVTFRCDPISEHNRLYWYRQTLGQGPEFLTYFQNEAQLEKSRLLSDRFSAERPKGSFSTLEIQRTEQGDSAMYLCASSLQSGGDSPLHFGNGTRLTVT.

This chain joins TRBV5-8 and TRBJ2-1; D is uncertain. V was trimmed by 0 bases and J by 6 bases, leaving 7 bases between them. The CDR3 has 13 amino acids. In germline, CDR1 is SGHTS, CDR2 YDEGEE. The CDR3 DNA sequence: TGTGCCAGCAGCTTGGCCAATTTCAATGAGCAGTTCTTC. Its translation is CASSLANFNEQFF.

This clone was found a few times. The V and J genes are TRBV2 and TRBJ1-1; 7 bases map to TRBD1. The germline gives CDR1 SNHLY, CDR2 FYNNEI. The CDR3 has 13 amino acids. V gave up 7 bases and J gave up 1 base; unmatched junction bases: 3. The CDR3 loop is CASKRQGNTEAFF. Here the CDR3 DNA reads TGTGCCAGCAAGAGACAGGGGAACACTGAAGCTTTCTTT. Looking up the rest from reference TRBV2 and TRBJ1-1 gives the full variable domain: EPEVTQTPSHQVTQMGQEVILRCVPISNHLYFYWYRQILGQKVEFLVSFYNNEISEKSEIFDDQFSVERPDGSNFTLKIRSTKLEDSAMYFCASKRQGNTEAFFGQGTRLTVV.

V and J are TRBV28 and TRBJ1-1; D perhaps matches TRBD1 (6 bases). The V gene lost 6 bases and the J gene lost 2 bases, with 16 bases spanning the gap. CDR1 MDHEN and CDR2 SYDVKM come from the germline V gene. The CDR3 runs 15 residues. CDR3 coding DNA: TGTGCCAGCAGACTGAGGGGGTCTGGAAACACTGAAGCTTTCTTT. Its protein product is CASRLRGSGNTEAFF.

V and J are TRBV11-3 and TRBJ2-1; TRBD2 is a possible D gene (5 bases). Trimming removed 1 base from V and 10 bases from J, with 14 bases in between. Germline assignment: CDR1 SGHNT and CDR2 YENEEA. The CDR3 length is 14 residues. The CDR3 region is CASSLVGPPGEQFF. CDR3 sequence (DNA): TGTGCCAGCAGCTTAGTTGGTCCCCCGGGGGAGCAGTTCTTC.

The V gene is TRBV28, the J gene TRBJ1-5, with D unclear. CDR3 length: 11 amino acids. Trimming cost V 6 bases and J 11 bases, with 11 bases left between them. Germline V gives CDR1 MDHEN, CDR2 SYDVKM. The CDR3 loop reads CASSREFSQHF. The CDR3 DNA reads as TGTGCCAGCAGCCGGGAATTTTCCCAGCATTTT. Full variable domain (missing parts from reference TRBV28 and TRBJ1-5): DVKVTQSSRYLVKRTGEKVFLECVQDMDHENMFWYRQDPGLGLRLIYFSYDVKMKEKGDIPEGYSVSREKKERFSLILESASTNQTSMYLCASSREFSQHFGDGTRLSIL.

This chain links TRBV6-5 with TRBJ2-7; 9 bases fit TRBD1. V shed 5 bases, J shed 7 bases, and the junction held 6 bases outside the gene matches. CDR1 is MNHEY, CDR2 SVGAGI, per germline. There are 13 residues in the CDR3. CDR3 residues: CASSPRTGDEQYF. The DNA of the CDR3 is TGTGCCAGCAGTCCACGGACAGGGGATGAGCAGTACTTC.

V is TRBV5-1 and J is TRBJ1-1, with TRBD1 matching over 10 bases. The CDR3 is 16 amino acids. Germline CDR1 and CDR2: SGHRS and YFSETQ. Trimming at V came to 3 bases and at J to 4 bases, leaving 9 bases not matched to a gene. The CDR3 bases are TGCGCCAGCAGCTGGAAGACAGGGGGCTGGAGCACTGAAGCTTTCTTT. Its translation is CASSWKTGGWSTEAFF.